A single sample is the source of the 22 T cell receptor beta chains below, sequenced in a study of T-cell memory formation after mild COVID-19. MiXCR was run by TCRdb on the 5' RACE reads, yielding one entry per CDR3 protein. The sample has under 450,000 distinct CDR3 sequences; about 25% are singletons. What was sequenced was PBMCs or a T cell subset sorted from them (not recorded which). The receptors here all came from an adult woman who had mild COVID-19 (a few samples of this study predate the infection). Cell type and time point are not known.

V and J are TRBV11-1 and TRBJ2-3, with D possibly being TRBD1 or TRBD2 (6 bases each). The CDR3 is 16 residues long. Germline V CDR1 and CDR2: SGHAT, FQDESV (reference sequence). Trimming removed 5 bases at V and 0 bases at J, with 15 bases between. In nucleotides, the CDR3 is TGTGCCAGCAGCCCCCTCCTCGGGGGCAGCACAGATACGCAGTATTTT. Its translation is CASSPLLGGSTDTQYF.

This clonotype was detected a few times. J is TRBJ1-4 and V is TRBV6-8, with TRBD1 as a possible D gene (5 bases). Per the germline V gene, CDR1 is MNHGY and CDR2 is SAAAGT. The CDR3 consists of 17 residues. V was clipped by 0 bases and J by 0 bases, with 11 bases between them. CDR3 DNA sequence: TGTGCCAGCAGTTACTCGGGGGTGGCCGCAACTAATGAAAAACTGTTTTTT. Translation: CASSYSGVAATNEKLFF.

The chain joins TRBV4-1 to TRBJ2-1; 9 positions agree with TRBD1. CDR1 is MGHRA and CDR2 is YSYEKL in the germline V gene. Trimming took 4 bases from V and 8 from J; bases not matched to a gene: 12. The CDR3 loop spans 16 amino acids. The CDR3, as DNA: TGCGCCAGCAGCCCGAGAAGGGGGACAGGGATACATGAGCAGTTCTTC. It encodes CASSPRRGTGIHEQFF.

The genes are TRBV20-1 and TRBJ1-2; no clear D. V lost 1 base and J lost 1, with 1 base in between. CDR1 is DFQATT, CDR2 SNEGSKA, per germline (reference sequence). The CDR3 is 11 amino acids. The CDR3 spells CSARVNYGYTF. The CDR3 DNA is TGCAGTGCTAGAGTTAACTATGGCTACACCTTC.

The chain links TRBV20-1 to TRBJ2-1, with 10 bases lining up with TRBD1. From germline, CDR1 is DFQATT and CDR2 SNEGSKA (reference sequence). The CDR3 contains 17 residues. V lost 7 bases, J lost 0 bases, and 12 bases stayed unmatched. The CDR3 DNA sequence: TGCAGTGTCATGGGGACAGGGGCCAGGAGCTCCTACAATGAGCAGTTCTTC. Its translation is CSVMGTGARSSYNEQFF.

Written as DNA, the CDR3 is TGCAGTGCTTCTCAAGACTCTGGGGCCAACGTCCTGACTTTC. It encodes CSASQDSGANVLTF. The V gene is TRBV20-1, the J gene TRBJ2-6; D gene unclear. The length of the CDR3 is 14 residues. CDR1 DFQATT and CDR2 SNEGSKA come from the germline V gene (reference sequence). V was cut by 5 bases and J by 0 bases, with 8 bases left in between.

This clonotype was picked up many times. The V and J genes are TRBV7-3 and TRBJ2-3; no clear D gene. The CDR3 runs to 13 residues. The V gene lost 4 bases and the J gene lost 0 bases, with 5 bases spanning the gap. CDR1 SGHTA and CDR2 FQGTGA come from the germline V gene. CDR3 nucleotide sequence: TGTGCCAGCAGCTCAACTAGCACAGATACGCAGTATTTT. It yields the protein CASSSTSTDTQYF.

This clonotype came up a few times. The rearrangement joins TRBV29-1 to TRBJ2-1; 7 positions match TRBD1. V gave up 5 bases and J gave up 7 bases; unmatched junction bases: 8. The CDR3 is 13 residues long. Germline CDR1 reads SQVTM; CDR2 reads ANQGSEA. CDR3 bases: TGCAGCGTTTCGACAGGGAAAAGAAATGAGCAGTTCTTC. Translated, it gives CSVSTGKRNEQFF.

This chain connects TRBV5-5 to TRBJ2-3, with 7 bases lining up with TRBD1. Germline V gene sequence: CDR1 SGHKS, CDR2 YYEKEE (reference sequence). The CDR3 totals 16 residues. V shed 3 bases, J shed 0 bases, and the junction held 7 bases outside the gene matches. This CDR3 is CASSYPGQESTDTQYF. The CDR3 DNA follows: TGTGCCAGCAGCTACCCTGGACAGGAGAGCACAGATACGCAGTATTTT.

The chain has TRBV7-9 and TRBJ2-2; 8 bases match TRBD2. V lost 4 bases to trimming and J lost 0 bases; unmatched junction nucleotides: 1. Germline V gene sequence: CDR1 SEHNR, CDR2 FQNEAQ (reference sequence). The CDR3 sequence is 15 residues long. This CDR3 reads CASSSSGPNTGELFF. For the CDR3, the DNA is TGTGCCAGCAGCTCTAGCGGGCCGAACACCGGGGAGCTGTTTTTT.

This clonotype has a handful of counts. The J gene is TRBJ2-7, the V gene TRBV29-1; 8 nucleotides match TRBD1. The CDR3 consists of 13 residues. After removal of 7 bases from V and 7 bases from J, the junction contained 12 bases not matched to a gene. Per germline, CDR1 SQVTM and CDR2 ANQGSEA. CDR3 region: CSASGTGSLEQYF. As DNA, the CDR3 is TGCAGCGCCTCCGGGACAGGATCCTTAGAGCAGTACTTC.

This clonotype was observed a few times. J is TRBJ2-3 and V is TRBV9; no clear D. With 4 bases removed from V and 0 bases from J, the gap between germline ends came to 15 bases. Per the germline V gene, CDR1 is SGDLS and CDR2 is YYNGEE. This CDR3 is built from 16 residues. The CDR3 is CASSPAPRTSTDTQYF. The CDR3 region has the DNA TGTGCCAGCAGCCCAGCCCCCCGCACTAGCACAGATACGCAGTATTTT.

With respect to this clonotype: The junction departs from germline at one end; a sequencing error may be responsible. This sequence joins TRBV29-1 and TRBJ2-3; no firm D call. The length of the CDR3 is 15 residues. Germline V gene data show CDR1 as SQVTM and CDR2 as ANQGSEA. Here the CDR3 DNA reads TGCAGCGTTGATGCGTCCCACGAACTACACAGATACGCAGTATTT. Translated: CSVDASHELHRYAVF.

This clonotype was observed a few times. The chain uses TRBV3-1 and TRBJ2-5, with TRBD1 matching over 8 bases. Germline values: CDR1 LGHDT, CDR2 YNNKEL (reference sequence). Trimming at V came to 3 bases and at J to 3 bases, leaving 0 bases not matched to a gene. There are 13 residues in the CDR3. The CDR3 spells CASSQTGEETQYF. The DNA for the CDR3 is TGTGCCAGCAGCCAGACAGGGGAAGAGACCCAGTACTTC.

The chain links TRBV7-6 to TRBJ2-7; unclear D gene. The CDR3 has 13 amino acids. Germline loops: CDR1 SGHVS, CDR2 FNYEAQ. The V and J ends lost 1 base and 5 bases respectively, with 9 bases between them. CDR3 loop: CASSLGVVDEQYF. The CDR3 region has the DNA TGTGCCAGCAGCTTAGGAGTCGTAGACGAGCAGTACTTC. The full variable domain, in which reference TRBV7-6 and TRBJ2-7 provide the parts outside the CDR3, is GAGVSQSPRYKVTKRGQDVALRCDPISGHVSLYWYRQALGQGPEFLTYFNYEAQQDKSGLPNDRFSAERPEGSISTLTIQRTEQRDSAMYRCASSLGVVDEQYFGPGTRLTVT.

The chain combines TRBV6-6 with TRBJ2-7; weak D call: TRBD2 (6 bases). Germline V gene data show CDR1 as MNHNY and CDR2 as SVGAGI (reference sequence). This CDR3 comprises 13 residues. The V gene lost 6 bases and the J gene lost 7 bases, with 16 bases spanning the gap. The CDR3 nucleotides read TGTGCCAGCAGCCAGGAGGGATCGGGGGAGCAGTACTTC. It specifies CASSQEGSGEQYF.

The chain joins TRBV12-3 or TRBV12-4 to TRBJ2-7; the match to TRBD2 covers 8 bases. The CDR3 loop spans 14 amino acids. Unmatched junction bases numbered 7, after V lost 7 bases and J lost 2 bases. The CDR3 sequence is CASKPAGGPYEQYF. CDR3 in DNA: TGTGCCAGCAAACCTGCGGGGGGACCCTACGAGCAGTACTTC.

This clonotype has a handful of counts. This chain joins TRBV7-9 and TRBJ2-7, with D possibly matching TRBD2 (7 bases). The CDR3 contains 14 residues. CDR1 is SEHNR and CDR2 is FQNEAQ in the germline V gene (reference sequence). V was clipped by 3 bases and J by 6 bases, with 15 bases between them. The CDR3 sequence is CASSLLGGHIEQYF. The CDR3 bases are TGTGCCAGCAGCTTGCTGGGGGGGCATATCGAGCAGTACTTC.

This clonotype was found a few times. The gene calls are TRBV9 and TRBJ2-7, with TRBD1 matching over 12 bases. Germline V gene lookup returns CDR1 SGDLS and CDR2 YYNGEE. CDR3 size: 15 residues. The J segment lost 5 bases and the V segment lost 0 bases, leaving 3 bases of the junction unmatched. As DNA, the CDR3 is TGTGCCAGCAGCGTAGCGGGGACAGGGGGCCACGAGCAGTACTTC. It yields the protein CASSVAGTGGHEQYF.

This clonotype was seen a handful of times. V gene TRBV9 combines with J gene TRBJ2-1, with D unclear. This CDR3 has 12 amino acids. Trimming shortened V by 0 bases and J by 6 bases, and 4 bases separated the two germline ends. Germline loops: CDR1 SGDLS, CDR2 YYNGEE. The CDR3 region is CASSVEPNEQFF. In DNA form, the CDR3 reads TGTGCCAGCAGCGTAGAGCCCAATGAGCAGTTCTTC.

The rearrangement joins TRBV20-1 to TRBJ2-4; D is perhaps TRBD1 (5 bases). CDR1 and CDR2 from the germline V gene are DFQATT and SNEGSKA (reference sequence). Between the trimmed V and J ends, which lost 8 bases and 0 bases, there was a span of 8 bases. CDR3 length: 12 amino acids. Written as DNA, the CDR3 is TGCAGTCGGACACTAGCCAAAAACATTCAGTACTTC. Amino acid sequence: CSRTLAKNIQYF.

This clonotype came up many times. The CDR3 here is CSVVAQGNDEQFF. The CDR3 nucleotides read TGCAGCGTTGTGGCGCAGGGGAACGATGAGCAGTTCTTC. The genes are TRBV29-1 and TRBJ2-1, with a tentative D call TRBD1 (6 bases). This CDR3 is 13 amino acids long. The germline V and J ends were trimmed by 4 bases and 8 bases, with 15 bases remaining between them. Germline CDR1 reads SQVTM; CDR2 reads ANQGSEA.